Included here is one T cell receptor beta chain sequence, with context. From RNA transcripts, TCR beta CDR3 regions were amplified. Researchers ran a first-round RT-PCR on the TCR CDR3 using the HTBI primer set. MiXCR was run by TCRdb on the multiplex PCR reads, yielding one entry per CDR3 protein. The table records approximately 690,000 distinct CDR3 sequences, about 20% of them present only once. The entry originates in a study of T cells in Graves' hyperthyroidism and ophthalmopathy. V was clipped by 11 bases and J by 0 bases, with 13 bases between them. The CDR3 has 13 amino acids. From germline, CDR1 is MDHEN and CDR2 SYDVKM.

The sequenced sample consisted of blood. The TCR sequence derives from a man aged 30 to 39 with Graves' ophthalmopathy. The V gene is TRBV28, the J gene TRBJ1-1, with D possibly TRBD1 on 5 matching bases. The DNA of the CDR3 is TGTGCCGCCCAACAGGATATGAACACTGAAGCTTTCTTT. This codes for CAAQQDMNTEAFF. The full variable domain, its missing parts supplied by reference TRBV28 and TRBJ1-1, is DVKVTQSSRYLVKRTGEKVFLECVQDMDHENMFWYRQDPGLGLRLIYFSYDVKMKEKGDIPEGYSVSREKKERFSLILESASTNQTSMYLCAAQQDMNTEAFFGQGTRLTVV.